A single count supports the clone carrying this TCR beta chain. This sample was included in a study of control samples from healthy donors and cancer patients. The CDR3 spans 17 residues. V was clipped by 2 bases and J by 3 bases, with 18 bases between them. Germline CDR1 SEHNR, CDR2 FQNEAQ (reference sequence). The table came from immunoSEQ multiplex PCR; TCRdb's copy has only in-frame clones and leaves some out. The sample consists of roughly 120,000 clones, 90% of them appearing once. This chain uses TRBV7-9 with TRBJ2-3, with D unresolved. Sequenced material: blood. This TCR was recovered from a human donor in good health. The donor label of this sample is uncertain. The CDR3 DNA reads as TGTGCCAGCAGCTTAAGTTTGTTGGTGAAAGAGACAGATACGCAGTATTTT. Its protein product is CASSLSLLVKETDTQYF. Based on the CDR3 plus reference TRBV7-9 and TRBJ2-3, the full variable domain is DTGVSQNPRHKITKRGQNVTFRCDPISEHNRLYWYRQTLGQGPEFLTYFQNEAQLEKSRLLSDRFSAERPKGSFSTLEIQRTEQGDSAMYLCASSLSLLVKETDTQYFGPGTRLTVL.